What follows describes a single T cell receptor beta chain. Its antigen is not identified. It is likely a read error: a sequence one base away is far more abundant. Distinct nucleotide sequences in the sample also encode this CDR3. The sample originates from a study of cytomegalovirus exposure and HLA in healthy donors. The CDR3 has 14 amino acids. V was trimmed by 7 bases and J by 0 bases, leaving 12 bases between them. Per germline, CDR1 MGHRA and CDR2 YSYEKL. Overall study results and limits: 87-base-pair reads could not separate some V segments, including TRBV6-2 and TRBV6-3. The study assumed roughly uniform donor sequencing depth for presence/absence analyses. The listing of 150 or so TCR beta chains classed them as cytomegalovirus-associated.

Both 60 Vbeta primers and 13 Jbeta primers went into the PCR. Profiled with immunoSEQ multiplex PCR; TCRdb holds only in-frame clones, not every one. The sample includes around 190,000 clones, around 80% of them seen just once. Sequencing was carried out using PBMCs. This rearrangement joins TRBV4-1 to TRBJ1-1, with D possibly matching TRBD1 (5 bases). This clonotype originated in a girl aged 2 to 9 in good health and CMV-seropositive. The CDR3 spells CASISRGVNTEAFF. CDR3 in DNA: TGCGCCAGCATTTCGCGGGGGGTGAACACTGAAGCTTTCTTT.